This TCR beta chain derives from a study of CD8+CD57+ T cells in acquired aplastic anemia. Overall study findings and caveats: Both patients and controls carried the same twenty-nine CD8+ CDR3 sequences.

By flow cytometry, patients selected for sequencing had shown an expansion of CD8+CD57+ cells. Blood sampling was performed on the patients, and none of them had received therapy by then. TCR beta VDJ and CDR3 were profiled, and genomic DNA was the template. MiXCR, run by TCRdb on the reads, gives a single entry per CDR3 protein. The sample gives under 150,000 distinct CDR3 sequences, approximately 36% of which show up once; over 2% is in the top ten. In its sample, this clonotype was seen many times. Its target is unknown. V dropped 1 base and J dropped 4 bases, with 7 bases sitting between them. From germline, CDR1 is LNHNV and CDR2 YYDKDF (reference sequence). This CDR3 is built from 13 residues.

Sequenced sample: sorted CD4+, CD8+, or CD8+CD57+ T cells (not recorded which) from PBMCs. The TCR originated in a human donor with aplastic anemia. The V call is TRBV15, the J call TRBJ1-2; a weak D match, TRBD1 (5 bases). The CDR3 protein is CATSRGQIYGYTF. The CDR3 DNA sequence: TGTGCCACCAGCAGAGGACAGATCTATGGCTACACCTTC.